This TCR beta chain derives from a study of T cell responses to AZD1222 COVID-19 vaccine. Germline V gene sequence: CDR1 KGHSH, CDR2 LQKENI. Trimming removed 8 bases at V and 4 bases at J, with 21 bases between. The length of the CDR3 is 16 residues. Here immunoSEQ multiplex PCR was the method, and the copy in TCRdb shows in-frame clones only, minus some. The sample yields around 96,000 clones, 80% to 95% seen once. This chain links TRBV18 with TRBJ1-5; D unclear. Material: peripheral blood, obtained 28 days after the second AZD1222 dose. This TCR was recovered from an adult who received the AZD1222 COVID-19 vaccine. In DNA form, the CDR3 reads TGTGCCAGCCTAATCTTTCTCGGAGGACTTAATCAGCCCCAGCATTTT. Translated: CASLIFLGGLNQPQHF.